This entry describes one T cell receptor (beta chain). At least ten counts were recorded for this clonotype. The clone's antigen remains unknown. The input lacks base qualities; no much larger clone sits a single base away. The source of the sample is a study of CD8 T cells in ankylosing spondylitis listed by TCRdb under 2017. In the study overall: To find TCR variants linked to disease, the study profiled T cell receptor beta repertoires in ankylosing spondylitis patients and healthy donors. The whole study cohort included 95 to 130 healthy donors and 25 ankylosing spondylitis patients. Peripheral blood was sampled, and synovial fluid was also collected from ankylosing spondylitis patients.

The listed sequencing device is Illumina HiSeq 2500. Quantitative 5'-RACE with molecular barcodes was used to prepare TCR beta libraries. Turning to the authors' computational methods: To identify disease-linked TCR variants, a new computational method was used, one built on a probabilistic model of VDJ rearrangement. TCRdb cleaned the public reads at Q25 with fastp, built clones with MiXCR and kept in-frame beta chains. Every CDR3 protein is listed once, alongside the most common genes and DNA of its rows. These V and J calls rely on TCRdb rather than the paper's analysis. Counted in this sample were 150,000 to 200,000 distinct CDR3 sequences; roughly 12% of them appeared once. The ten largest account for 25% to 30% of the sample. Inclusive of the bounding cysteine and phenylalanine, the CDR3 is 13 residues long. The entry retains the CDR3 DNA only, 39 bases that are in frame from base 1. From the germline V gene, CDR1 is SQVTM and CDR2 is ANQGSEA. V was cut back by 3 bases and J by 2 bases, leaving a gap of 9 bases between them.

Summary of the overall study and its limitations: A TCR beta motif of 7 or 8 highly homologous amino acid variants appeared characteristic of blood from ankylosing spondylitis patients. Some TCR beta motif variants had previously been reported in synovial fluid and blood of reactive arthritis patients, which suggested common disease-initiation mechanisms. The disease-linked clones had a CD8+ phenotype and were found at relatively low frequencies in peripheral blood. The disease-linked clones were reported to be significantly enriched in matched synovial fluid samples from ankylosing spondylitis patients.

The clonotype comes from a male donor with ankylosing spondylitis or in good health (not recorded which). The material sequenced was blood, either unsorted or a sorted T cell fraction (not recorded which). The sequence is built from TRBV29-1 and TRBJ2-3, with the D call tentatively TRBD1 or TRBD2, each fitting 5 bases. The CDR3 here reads CSVDSGTTDTQYF. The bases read TGCAGCGTTGACTCCGGGACCACAGATACGCAGTATTTT.